This is a list of T cell receptor beta chains from one sample in a study of PD-L1 blockade in urothelial cancer. Assay: immunoSEQ multiplex PCR; the TCRdb copy retains only in-frame clones and omits some. The sample holds 35,000 to 50,000 clones, roughly 80% seen once. Sequenced material: PBMCs, taken around atezolizumab (anti-PD-L1) treatment. Receptor source: a man between 65 and 85 years old with urothelial cancer. Both conserved end residues are part of each CDR3. The D gene is left open where the match is weak. The size field is filled for only some rows; it gives once, few, many or a size class.

TRBV19	.	.	TRBJ2-1	CASSPPVEGNEQFF	TGTGCCAGTAGTCCCCCGGTAGAGGGCAATGAGCAGTTCTTC
TRBV7-2	TRBD1	few	TRBJ2-4	CASRTGTGAEVGQYF	TGTGCCAGCAGGACAGGGACAGGGGCAGAAGTAGGCCAGTACTTC
TRBV7-8	TRBD1	.	TRBJ1-1	CASSTPTPGQGSNGVDTEAFF	TGTGCCAGCAGCACCCCTACCCCAGGACAGGGGAGCAATGGGGTGGACACTGAAGCTTTCTTT
TRBV7-9	TRBD2	.	TRBJ2-2	CASGLSSGSFANTGELFF	TGTGCCAGCGGTCTATCTAGCGGGAGCTTTGCGAACACCGGGGAGCTGTTTTTT
TRBV28	TRBD1	few	TRBJ1-1	CASWTPSGGMNTEAFF	TGTGCCAGCTGGACTCCCTCAGGGGGGATGAACACTGAAGCTTTCTTT
TRBV6-5	.	few	TRBJ2-2	CASRLNRENTGELFF	TGTGCCAGCCGCTTAAACCGGGAAAACACCGGGGAGCTGTTTTTT
TRBV6-5	.	.	TRBJ2-1	CASSTTDGLYNEQFF	TGTGCCAGCAGCACTACCGACGGACTTTACAATGAGCAGTTCTTC
TRBV7-3	TRBD2	.	TRBJ2-3	CASSPSGRVGTQYF	TGTGCCAGCAGTCCTAGCGGGAGGGTCGGTACGCAGTATTTT
TRBV11-3	TRBD2	once	TRBJ2-3	CASKGPGGAQYF	TGTGCCAGCAAAGGCCCGGGGGGTGCGCAGTATTTT
TRBV19	TRBD1	.	TRBJ1-5	CASSIYTTGNQPQHF	TGTGCCAGTAGTATATACACGACAGGGAATCAGCCCCAGCATTTT
TRBV7-8	TRBD1	.	TRBJ2-1	CASSSDRVAEQFF	TGTGCCAGCAGCTCTGACAGGGTCGCTGAGCAGTTCTTC
TRBV4-3	.	.	TRBJ2-6	CASTLKGAGANVLTF	TGCGCCAGCACCCTAAAGGGGGCTGGGGCCAACGTCCTGACTTTC
TRBV6-6	.	.	TRBJ1-5	CASSPTGGNQPQHF	TGTGCCAGCAGCCCGACAGGAGGCAATCAGCCCCAGCATTTT
TRBV18	.	once	TRBJ2-2	CASSPSGRPGELFF	TGTGCCAGCTCACCAAGCGGAAGGCCCGGGGAGCTGTTTTTT
TRBV7-2	TRBD2	.	TRBJ2-7	CASSSTRGVGEQYF	TGTGCCAGCAGCTCAACCCGGGGGGTTGGCGAGCAGTACTTC
TRBV5-6	.	.	TRBJ2-2	CASSGRVAGELFF	TGTGCCAGCAGCGGCAGGGTGGCCGGGGAGCTGTTTTTT
TRBV19	TRBD2	.	TRBJ2-7	CASSIGLAGIYEQYF	TGTGCCAGTAGTATAGGCCTAGCGGGGATCTACGAGCAGTACTTC
TRBV4-2	.	.	TRBJ1-5	CASSVNSGQPQHF	TGTGCCAGCAGCGTGAACTCGGGTCAGCCCCAGCATTTT
TRBV9	TRBD1	.	TRBJ2-7	CASSTGTEGEQYF	TGTGCCAGCAGCACCGGGACAGAGGGCGAGCAGTACTTC
TRBV7-2	TRBD1	.	TRBJ2-6	CASSLRRGNTGANVLTF	TGTGCCAGCAGCTTACGCAGGGGGAATACTGGGGCCAACGTCCTGACTTTC